A single TCR beta chain is shown here with its context. Assay: immunoSEQ multiplex PCR; the TCRdb copy retains only in-frame clones and omits some. The table shows some 85,000 clones, with 93% occurring only once. These data originate in a study of T cell changes during pregnancy in multiple sclerosis. CDR3 size: 13 residues. V dropped 4 bases and J dropped 9 bases, with 12 bases sitting between them. CDR1 LNHNV and CDR2 YYDKDF come from the germline V gene (reference sequence). The source material was peripheral blood, sampled in the second trimester of pregnancy. The chain joins TRBV15 to TRBJ1-4, with D tentatively TRBD1 (5 bases). The sequence was collected from a female donor in good health, enrolled as a control in a pregnancy study. In DNA, the CDR3 is TGTGCCACCAGCACTGGGGCGCCGAAAAAACTGTTTTTT. It encodes CATSTGAPKKLFF. The whole variable domain, filled in from reference TRBV15 and TRBJ1-4, reads DAMVIQNPRYQVTQFGKPVTLSCSQTLNHNVMYWYQQKSSQAPKLLFHYYDKDFNNEADTPDNFQSRRPNTSFCFLDIRSPGLGDTAMYLCATSTGAPKKLFFGSGTQLSVL.